Below, 18 T cell receptor beta chains from the same sample are listed, as sequenced in a study of blood T cell repertoires in COVID-19. TCRdb keeps only in-frame clones here, not all; method: immunoSEQ multiplex PCR. The table includes 40,000 to 45,000 clones, roughly nine tenths detected once. Sequences were obtained from peripheral blood. The receptors derive from a man between 45 and 60 years old with active COVID-19.

The chain links TRBV7-3 to TRBJ2-5, with a weak D call TRBD1 (5 bases). Germline V CDR1 and CDR2: SGHTA, FQGTGA. CDR3 size: 13 residues. V shed 5 bases and J shed 4 bases, with 11 bases lying between them. The CDR3 protein is CASSPTVGETQYF. CDR3 sequence (DNA): TGTGCCAGCAGCCCGACAGTCGGAGAGACCCAGTACTTC.

This clone was observed at least ten times. The chain uses TRBV27 and TRBJ2-7; the match to TRBD2 covers 11 bases. Trimming removed 4 bases from V and 5 bases from J; junction bases left unmatched: 13. Germline CDR1 and CDR2: MNHEY and SMNVEV (reference sequence). CDR3 length: 17 amino acids. The CDR3 DNA is TGTGCCAGCAGTTACGAAGTTCCGGCTAGCGGGAGGAACGAGCAGTACTTC. This translates into CASSYEVPASGRNEQYF.

This chain joins TRBV18 and TRBJ2-2; D possibly corresponds to TRBD2 (6 bases). The CDR3 has 15 residues. V was cut by 3 bases and J by 5 bases, with 13 bases left in between. From germline, CDR1 is KGHSH and CDR2 LQKENI. This CDR3 reads CASSPSRETTGELFF. CDR3 nucleotides: TGTGCCAGCTCACCTTCCCGGGAGACAACCGGGGAGCTGTTTTTT.

The chain has TRBV2 and TRBJ2-7; TRBD2 matches at 11 bases. Germline V gene sequence: CDR1 SNHLY, CDR2 FYNNEI. Losses at the gene ends were 7 bases for V and 1 base for J; bases not matched to a gene: 6. This CDR3 has 15 residues. This CDR3 reads CASIRPSGGSYEQYF. CDR3 coding DNA: TGTGCCAGCATCCGCCCTAGCGGGGGGTCCTACGAGCAGTACTTC.

The V and J genes are TRBV19 and TRBJ1-4; D is uncertain. The V gene's germline CDR1 is LNHDA and CDR2 SQIVND (reference sequence). Trimming pared 6 bases from V and 1 base from J, leaving 9 bases between. There are 14 residues in the CDR3. CDR3 sequence: CASRNRVTNEKLFF. The CDR3 DNA is TGTGCCAGTAGGAACCGGGTAACTAATGAAAAACTGTTTTTT.

The CDR3 loop is CASSLGGTPTGELFF. The CDR3 coding sequence is TGTGCCAGCAGCTTAGGTGGGACACCTACCGGGGAGCTGTTTTTT. The J gene is TRBJ2-2, the V gene TRBV11-3, with D possibly being TRBD1 (6 bases). Germline lookup yields CDR1 SGHNT and CDR2 YENEEA. Trimming took 1 base from V and 5 from J, leaving 11 bases between them. This CDR3 spans 15 amino acids.

This chain joins TRBV12-3 or TRBV12-4 and TRBJ2-2; the D gene is possibly TRBD2 (5 bases). The V end lost 5 bases, the J end lost 7 bases, and 11 bases lay between the germline ends. This CDR3 comprises 13 residues. Written as DNA, the CDR3 is TGTGCCAGCAGTCTTTACGGGATCGGGGAGCTGTTTTTT. It codes for CASSLYGIGELFF.

This sequence joins TRBV5-1 and TRBJ2-2; TRBD2 matches at 8 bases. V dropped 1 base and J dropped 5; count of bases not matched to a gene: 7. This CDR3 region has 16 residues. Germline V gene data show CDR1 as SGHRS and CDR2 as YFSETQ. CDR3 sequence reads: CASSLHSGTFTGELFF. CDR3 DNA: TGCGCCAGCAGCTTGCATAGCGGGACCTTTACCGGGGAGCTGTTTTTT.

The chain couples TRBV28 to TRBJ2-7; D is ambiguous. V was cut by 3 bases and J by 3 bases, with 6 bases left in between. The CDR3 is 12 amino acids. The germline V gene encodes CDR1 MDHEN and CDR2 SYDVKM. This CDR3 reads CASSLADYEQYF. The CDR3 region has the DNA TGTGCCAGCAGTTTGGCCGACTACGAGCAGTACTTC.

This clone was seen a single time. This chain connects TRBV28 to TRBJ1-1, with a tentative D call TRBD1 (5 bases). CDR1 is MDHEN, CDR2 SYDVKM, per germline. Trimming left V 5 bases short and J 0 bases short, with 10 bases between. The CDR3 contains 14 residues. The DNA of the CDR3 is TGTGCCAGCAGTCCTCCCAGGGTGAACACTGAAGCTTTCTTT. This translates into CASSPPRVNTEAFF.

V and J are TRBV5-6 and TRBJ2-7; the match to TRBD2 covers 9 bases. The V and J ends lost 0 bases and 9 bases, in that order; junction bases with no gene match: 7. The CDR3 sequence is 14 residues long. Germline lookup yields CDR1 SGHDT and CDR2 YYEEEE. The CDR3 DNA sequence: TGTGCCAGCAGCTTGGGGACTAGCGCCCTCGGGCAGTACTTC. It specifies CASSLGTSALGQYF.

The chain couples TRBV6-5 to TRBJ2-1; D is unclear. The CDR3 covers 12 residues. The germline CDR1 and CDR2 sequences are MNHEY and SVGAGI. V lost 6 bases and J 5 bases, leaving 8 bases between the germline ends. In DNA, the CDR3 is TGTGCCAGCAGGGCCGCCAACAATGAGCAGTTCTTC. Its translation is CASRAANNEQFF.

This clone was observed a single time. This rearrangement joins TRBV19 to TRBJ1-5, with a possible D match to TRBD1 (6 bases). The CDR3 is made up of 14 amino acids. V was clipped by 5 bases and J by 4 bases, with 12 bases between them. The germline V gene has CDR1 LNHDA and CDR2 SQIVND (reference sequence). The CDR3 nucleotides are TGTGCCAGTAGTCCTGGACAGCGAAATCAGCCCCAGCATTTT. This sequence encodes CASSPGQRNQPQHF.

This clone was observed once. The CDR3 DNA reads TGTGCCAGCAGCGAATGGGGGGTCGGCTCCTACGAGCAGTACTTC. Its translation: CASSEWGVGSYEQYF. This chain joins TRBV4-2 and TRBJ2-7, with D possibly TRBD2 on 6 matching bases. Germline V gene lookup returns CDR1 LGHNA and CDR2 YNFKEQ. V was trimmed by 5 bases and J by 0 bases, leaving 14 bases between them. CDR3 length: 15 residues.

This clone was detected once. The CDR3 loop is CASSPKVRGNEQFF. CDR3 nucleotides: TGTGCCAGCTCACCGAAGGTACGGGGGAATGAGCAGTTCTTC. This chain uses TRBV18 with TRBJ2-1, with TRBD2 as a possible D gene (6 bases). V gave up 3 bases and J gave up 7 bases, with 13 bases separating them. CDR3 length: 14 amino acids. Germline CDR1 is KGHSH and CDR2 is LQKENI.

The V and J genes are TRBV24-1 and TRBJ1-3; D uncertain. CDR1 KGHDR and CDR2 SFDVKD come from the germline V gene. The CDR3 consists of 14 residues. Trimming took 4 bases from V and 2 from J, leaving 8 bases between them. The CDR3 DNA is TGTGCCACCAGTGACGGTGTCACTGGAAACACCATATATTTT. Amino acids: CATSDGVTGNTIYF.

The chain joins TRBV18 to TRBJ2-1; the D gene is possibly TRBD1 (6 bases). Trimming removed 5 bases from V and 8 bases from J, with 16 bases in between. The CDR3 spans 14 residues. Germline V gene lookup returns CDR1 KGHSH and CDR2 LQKENI. The CDR3 DNA is TGTGCCAGCTCATGGCGGGCAGGGGCCGATGAGCAGTTCTTC. Translating gives CASSWRAGADEQFF.

The chain employs TRBV5-4 and TRBJ1-4, with D maybe TRBD1 (6 bases). V lost 4 bases and J 7 bases, leaving 17 bases between the germline ends. The CDR3 covers 15 residues. Germline loops: CDR1 SGHNT, CDR2 YYREEE (reference sequence). The chain's CDR3 is CASSRQAVVPEKLFF. DNA for the CDR3: TGTGCCAGCAGCCGACAGGCGGTAGTCCCTGAAAAACTGTTTTTT.